The rows below give T cell receptor beta chains drawn from one sample of a study of OX40 agonist ivuxolimab in advanced cancers. Measured with immunoSEQ multiplex PCR; TCRdb has only the in-frame clones, and not every one. The sample has tens of thousands of clones; less than 90% are singletons. The material sequenced was CD4+ or CD8+ T cells sorted from blood, taken in a trial of the OX40 agonist ivuxolimab. Source of these receptors: an adult with an advanced solid tumor such as melanoma, head and neck, liver or kidney cancer. Each CDR3 is given with its conserved first and last residue. Not every row has a clone size; where given, it reads once, few, many or a size class.

clone_size: NA
v_call: TRBV28
j_call: TRBJ1-1
cdr3_aa: CASSTGSAAFF

clone_size: once
v_call: TRBV20-1
j_call: TRBJ2-1
cdr3_aa: CSAVSYNEQFF

clone_size: NA
v_call: TRBV28
j_call: TRBJ2-7
cdr3_aa: CASSPPHSSYEQYF

clone_size: once
v_call: TRBV9
j_call: TRBJ2-1
cdr3_aa: CASSVGQGGINEQFF

clone_size: NA
v_call: TRBV28
j_call: TRBJ2-7
cdr3_aa: CASSLWTGERLREQYF

clone_size: once
v_call: TRBV7-3
j_call: TRBJ1-1
cdr3_aa: CASSPPGTTTTEAFF

clone_size: NA
v_call: TRBV5-1
j_call: TRBJ2-1
cdr3_aa: CASSSGAYEQFF

clone_size: NA
v_call: TRBV6-6
j_call: TRBJ2-7
cdr3_aa: CASSYYGRSYEQYF

clone_size: NA
v_call: TRBV6-6
j_call: TRBJ1-2
cdr3_aa: CASSFDRGGYTF

clone_size: NA
v_call: TRBV7-9
j_call: NA
cdr3_aa: CASSYGQPSYEQYF

clone_size: once
v_call: TRBV9
j_call: TRBJ1-2
cdr3_aa: CASSAGFNYGYTF

clone_size: NA
v_call: TRBV27
j_call: TRBJ1-5
cdr3_aa: CATSIKWGPGVNQPQHF

clone_size: once
v_call: TRBV29-1
j_call: TRBJ2-1
cdr3_aa: CSVEDWYISSYNEQFF

clone_size: few
v_call: TRBV28
j_call: TRBJ1-1
cdr3_aa: CASSPEHRGAFF

clone_size: once
v_call: TRBV5-1
j_call: TRBJ1-2
cdr3_aa: CASSLGRMYGYTF

clone_size: NA
v_call: TRBV14
j_call: TRBJ1-3
cdr3_aa: CASSQDLFRNTIYF

clone_size: NA
v_call: TRBV27
j_call: TRBJ1-4
cdr3_aa: CASSRDRRANEKLFF

clone_size: NA
v_call: TRBV2
j_call: TRBJ1-2
cdr3_aa: CASSVRTGASGYTF

clone_size: NA
v_call: TRBV28
j_call: TRBJ1-1
cdr3_aa: CASSLQGAYTEAFF

clone_size: once
v_call: TRBV5-6
j_call: TRBJ2-7
cdr3_aa: CASSLWQGRAYEQYF

clone_size: NA
v_call: TRBV6-5
j_call: TRBJ1-3
cdr3_aa: CASWAAGTFLTIYF

clone_size: NA
v_call: TRBV18
j_call: TRBJ2-7
cdr3_aa: CASSPWTDSYEQYF

clone_size: NA
v_call: TRBV6-1
j_call: TRBJ1-5
cdr3_aa: CATRKDMNQPQHF

clone_size: NA
v_call: TRBV10-3
j_call: TRBJ2-1
cdr3_aa: CAISESGFNEQFF

clone_size: NA
v_call: TRBV5-5
j_call: TRBJ2-1
cdr3_aa: CASSFSSALISYNEQFF

clone_size: NA
v_call: TRBV6-5
j_call: TRBJ2-1
cdr3_aa: CASSNLQGKQFF

clone_size: NA
v_call: TRBV2
j_call: TRBJ1-2
cdr3_aa: CASSEWAGRGYTF

clone_size: NA
v_call: TRBV5-1
j_call: TRBJ2-2
cdr3_aa: CASSPRGANTGELFF

clone_size: NA
v_call: TRBV6-6
j_call: TRBJ2-5
cdr3_aa: CAVSSKAGGGETQYF

clone_size: NA
v_call: TRBV7-8
j_call: TRBJ2-7
cdr3_aa: CASSLGGLSYEQYF

clone_size: NA
v_call: TRBV10-1
j_call: TRBJ1-1
cdr3_aa: CASSEGGLNTEAFF

clone_size: NA
v_call: TRBV6-1
j_call: TRBJ1-5
cdr3_aa: CASSRDGYSNQPQHF

clone_size: NA
v_call: TRBV5-4
j_call: TRBJ1-2
cdr3_aa: CASNSAGGLYGYTF

clone_size: NA
v_call: TRBV20-1
j_call: TRBJ1-2
cdr3_aa: CSSKANYGYTF

clone_size: NA
v_call: TRBV19
j_call: TRBJ2-3
cdr3_aa: CASSIQGARADTQYF

clone_size: NA
v_call: TRBV7-3
j_call: TRBJ2-1
cdr3_aa: CASSLTVGVAYNEQFF

clone_size: NA
v_call: TRBV28
j_call: TRBJ2-7
cdr3_aa: CASSLSTSGSYEQYF

clone_size: NA
v_call: TRBV6-1
j_call: TRBJ1-5
cdr3_aa: CASSEAQLVGGPQHF

clone_size: NA
v_call: TRBV7-8
j_call: TRBJ1-4
cdr3_aa: CASSPRTGVEKLFF

clone_size: NA
v_call: TRBV11-2
j_call: TRBJ1-2
cdr3_aa: CASSLVGGLGGGYTF

clone_size: NA
v_call: TRBV7-6
j_call: NA
cdr3_aa: CASSRSQTSEQYF

clone_size: NA
v_call: TRBV7-3
j_call: TRBJ1-1
cdr3_aa: CASSTGNTEAFF

clone_size: NA
v_call: TRBV19
j_call: TRBJ1-1
cdr3_aa: CASSSPGGAGAFF

clone_size: NA
v_call: TRBV28
j_call: TRBJ1-1
cdr3_aa: CASRGITGGGRGLNTEAFF

clone_size: few
v_call: TRBV2
j_call: TRBJ2-1
cdr3_aa: CASHKPPSDKSSGRAKEQFF

clone_size: NA
v_call: TRBV2
j_call: TRBJ1-2
cdr3_aa: CASSEPGRRGDGYTF